The sequence of this T cell receptor (beta chain) was determined in a study of T-cell reconstitution after alpha-beta-depleted transplantation in children. Study-wide points: At day 60, the high TCRbeta diversity found in some patients originated from recipient T cells and thymic progenitors that had survived. It was reported that alpha-beta T cells came from several hundred expanded graft clones (about two months after transplant). T cells produced anew were the main source of T-cell counts and diversity one year after transplant.

A TCRbeta library incorporating unique molecular identifiers was prepared. From the PCR reads, TCRdb called clonotypes with MiXCR, one entry per CDR3 protein. Of some 48,000 distinct CDR3 sequences detected, 5% to 6.5% appear once; the ten largest clones hold roughly 30%. This clonotype has a count of ten or more. Its cognate antigen is unknown. Trimming stripped 3 bases from V and 7 bases from J, with 13 bases between. This CDR3 is 13 amino acids long. Germline V gene sequence: CDR1 DFQATT, CDR2 SNEGSKA (reference sequence). V gene TRBV20-1 combines with J gene TRBJ2-1, with TRBD2 as a possible D gene (7 bases). This clonotype originated in a female patient between 2 and 15 years old who had a stem cell transplant for aplastic anemia, so the T cells may come from the graft donor. The input for sequencing was PBMCs, mostly from graft donor cells, taken 60 days after TCRalphabeta/CD19-depleted stem cell transplant. The chain's CDR3 is CSARRGGLNEQFF. DNA of the CDR3: TGCAGTGCTAGGAGGGGGGGCCTGAATGAGCAGTTCTTC.